This is a list of T cell receptor beta chains from one sample in a study of OX40 agonist ivuxolimab in advanced cancers. Method: immunoSEQ multiplex PCR; TCRdb's copy keeps in-frame clones and lacks some. The data show under 95,000 clones, with approximately 85% seen just once and roughly 15% held by the top ten. Specimen: CD4+ or CD8+ T cells sorted from blood, collected in a trial of the OX40 agonist ivuxolimab. These receptors were obtained from an adult with an advanced solid tumor such as melanoma, head and neck, liver or kidney cancer. Each CDR3 is given with its conserved first and last residue. Each record gives: CDR3 DNA, CDR3 protein, V gene, D gene, J gene, clone size. The D gene is left open where the match is weak. Some rows have no size entry. The others give once, few or many, or a class for an expanded clone.

TGTGCCAGCAGTGGTACGAGGGGGATTAGCTCCTACAATGAGCAGTTCTTC | CASSGTRGISSYNEQFF | TRBV28 | - | TRBJ2-1 | -
TGCGCCAGCAGCTTGGGACACCGGGGATCCTACAATGAGCAGTTCTTC | CASSLGHRGSYNEQFF | TRBV5-1 | - | TRBJ2-1 | many
TGTGCCAGCAGTCCCCGACTAGCGGGAGGGAACGAGCAGTACTTC | CASSPRLAGGNEQYF | TRBV27 | TRBD2 | TRBJ2-7 | -
TGTGCCAGCAGGCGTGGTAGCGGGGGGACAGATACGCAGTATTTT | CASRRGSGGTDTQYF | TRBV2 | TRBD2 | TRBJ2-3 | once
TGCGCCAGCAGTCGCCAATCCGGTGAGCAGTTCTTC | CASSRQSGEQFF | TRBV10-1 | - | TRBJ2-1 | -
TGCAGCGTTGAAATCAGCTCTGGAAACACCATATATTTT | CSVEISSGNTIYF | TRBV29-1 | - | TRBJ1-3 | -
TGTGCCAGCTCCAAGGGGGGCTCTAGCACAGATACGCAGTATTTT | CASSKGGSSTDTQYF | TRBV18 | - | TRBJ2-3 | -
TGTGCCAGCAATTGGCGCAGGGTGCGAGATGGCTACACCTTC | CASNWRRVRDGYTF | TRBV2 | - | TRBJ1-2 | -
TGTGCCAGCAGCTTTCGCAGGGGGGAGCTGTTTTTT | CASSFRRGELFF | TRBV6-5 | - | TRBJ2-2 | -
TGCGCCAGCAGCTTTGTACTAGCGGGGGCCCTGGGGGAGCTGTTTTTT | CASSFVLAGALGELFF | TRBV5-1 | TRBD2 | TRBJ2-2 | -
TGTGCCAGCAGGGTTCAGGAGACCCAGTACTTC | CASRVQETQYF | TRBV2 | - | TRBJ2-5 | -
TGCGCCAGCAGCCAGGAAACTTCTGAAAAACTGTTTTTT | CASSQETSEKLFF | TRBV5-1 | - | TRBJ1-4 | few
TGTGCCAGCGGAGACAGGAGCTCCTACAATGAGCAGTTCTTC | CASGDRSSYNEQFF | TRBV2 | - | TRBJ2-1 | -
TGTGCCATCAGCCGAACAGGGGCCTACGAGCAGTACTTC | CAISRTGAYEQYF | TRBV10-3 | TRBD1 | TRBJ2-7 | -
TGCAGCGTTGGGACTAGCAGATACGAGCAGTACTTC | CSVGTSRYEQYF | TRBV29-1 | TRBD2 | TRBJ2-7 | -
TGCGCCAGCAGCCAAACCCCCCAGAACTATGGCTACACCTTC | CASSQTPQNYGYTF | TRBV4-1 | - | TRBJ1-2 | -
TGTGCCAGCAGTCTCGAGGGTAGCTATGGCTACACCTTC | CASSLEGSYGYTF | TRBV6-4 | - | TRBJ1-2 | -
TGCAGCGCTTGGGGGGGAAGGGATGAGCAGTTCTTC | CSAWGGRDEQFF | TRBV29-1 | TRBD2 | TRBJ2-1 | -